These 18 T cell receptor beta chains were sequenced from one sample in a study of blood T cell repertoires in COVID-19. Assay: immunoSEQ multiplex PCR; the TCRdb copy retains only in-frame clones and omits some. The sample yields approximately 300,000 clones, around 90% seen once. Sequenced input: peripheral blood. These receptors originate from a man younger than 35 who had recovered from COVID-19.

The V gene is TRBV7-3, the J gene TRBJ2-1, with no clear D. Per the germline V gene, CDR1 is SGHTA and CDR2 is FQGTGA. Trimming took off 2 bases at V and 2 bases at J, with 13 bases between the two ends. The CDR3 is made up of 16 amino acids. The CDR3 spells CASSLQINPPYNEQFF. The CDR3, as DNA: TGTGCCAGCAGCTTACAGATAAACCCCCCCTACAATGAGCAGTTCTTC.

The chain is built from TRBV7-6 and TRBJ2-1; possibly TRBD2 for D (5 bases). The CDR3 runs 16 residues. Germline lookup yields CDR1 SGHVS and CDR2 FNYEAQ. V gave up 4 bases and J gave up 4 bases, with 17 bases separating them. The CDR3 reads CASSYLASSAYNEQFF. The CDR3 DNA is TGTGCCAGCAGCTACCTAGCTAGCTCGGCGTACAATGAGCAGTTCTTC.

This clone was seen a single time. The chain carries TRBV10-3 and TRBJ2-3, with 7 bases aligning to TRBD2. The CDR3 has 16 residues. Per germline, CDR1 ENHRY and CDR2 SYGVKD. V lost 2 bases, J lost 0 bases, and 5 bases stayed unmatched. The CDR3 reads CAISERGGGSTDTQYF. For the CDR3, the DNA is TGTGCCATCAGTGAGCGTGGGGGGGGTAGCACAGATACGCAGTATTTT.

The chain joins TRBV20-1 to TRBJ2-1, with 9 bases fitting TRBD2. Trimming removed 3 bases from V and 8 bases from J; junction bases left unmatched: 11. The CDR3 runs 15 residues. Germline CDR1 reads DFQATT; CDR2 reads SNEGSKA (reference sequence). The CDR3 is CSASGFEAGGHEQFF. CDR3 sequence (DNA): TGCAGTGCTAGTGGGTTCGAAGCGGGGGGTCATGAGCAGTTCTTC.

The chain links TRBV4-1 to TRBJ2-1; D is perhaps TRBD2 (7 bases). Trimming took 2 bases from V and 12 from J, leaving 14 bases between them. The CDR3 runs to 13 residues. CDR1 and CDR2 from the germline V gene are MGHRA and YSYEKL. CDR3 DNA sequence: TGCGCCAGCAGCCAAAGGGGGGAGGGGGTGCAGTTCTTC. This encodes CASSQRGEGVQFF.

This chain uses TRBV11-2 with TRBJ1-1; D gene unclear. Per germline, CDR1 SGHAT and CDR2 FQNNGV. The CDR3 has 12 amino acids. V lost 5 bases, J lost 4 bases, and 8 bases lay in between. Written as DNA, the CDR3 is TGTGCCAGCAGCCCTGAGGGCACTGAAGCTTTCTTT. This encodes CASSPEGTEAFF.

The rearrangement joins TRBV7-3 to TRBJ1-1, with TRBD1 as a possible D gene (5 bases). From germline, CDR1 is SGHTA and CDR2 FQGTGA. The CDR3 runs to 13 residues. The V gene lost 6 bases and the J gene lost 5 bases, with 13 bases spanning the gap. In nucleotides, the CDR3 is TGTGCCAGCAGTCGTCCGGGGGTTACTGAAGCTTTCTTT. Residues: CASSRPGVTEAFF.

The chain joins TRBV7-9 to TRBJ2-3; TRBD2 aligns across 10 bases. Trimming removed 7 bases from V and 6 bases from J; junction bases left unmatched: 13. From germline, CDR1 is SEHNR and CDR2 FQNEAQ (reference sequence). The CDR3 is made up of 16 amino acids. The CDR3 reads CASTLGASGSLDTQYF. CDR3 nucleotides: TGTGCCAGCACCCTCGGGGCTAGCGGGAGTTTGGATACGCAGTATTTT.

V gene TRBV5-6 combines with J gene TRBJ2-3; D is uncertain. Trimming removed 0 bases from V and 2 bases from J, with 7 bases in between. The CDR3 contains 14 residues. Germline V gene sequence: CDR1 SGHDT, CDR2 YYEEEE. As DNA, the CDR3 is TGTGCCAGCAGCTTGGGACTTTCCACAGATACGCAGTATTTT. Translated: CASSLGLSTDTQYF.

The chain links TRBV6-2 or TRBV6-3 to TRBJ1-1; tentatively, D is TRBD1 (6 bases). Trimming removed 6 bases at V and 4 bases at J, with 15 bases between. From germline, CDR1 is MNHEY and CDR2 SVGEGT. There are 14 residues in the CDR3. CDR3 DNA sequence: TGTGCCAGCAGCCTGACAGGATCAGCCACTGAAGCTTTCTTT. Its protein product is CASSLTGSATEAFF.

CDR3 nucleotide sequence: TGTGCCAGCAGCGGGGGACAGCCTTACGAGCAGTACTTC. Its protein is CASSGGQPYEQYF. The chain uses TRBV7-8 and TRBJ2-7, with TRBD1 identical over 7 bases. Unmatched junction bases numbered 5, after V lost 5 bases and J lost 4 bases. CDR3 length: 13 residues. CDR1 SGHVS and CDR2 FQNEAQ come from the germline V gene.

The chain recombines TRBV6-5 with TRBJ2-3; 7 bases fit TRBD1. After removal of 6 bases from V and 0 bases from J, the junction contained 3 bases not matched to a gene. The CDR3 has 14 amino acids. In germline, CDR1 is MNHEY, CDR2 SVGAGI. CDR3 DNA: TGTGCCAGCAGGCTGACAGGGAGCACAGATACGCAGTATTTT. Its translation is CASRLTGSTDTQYF.

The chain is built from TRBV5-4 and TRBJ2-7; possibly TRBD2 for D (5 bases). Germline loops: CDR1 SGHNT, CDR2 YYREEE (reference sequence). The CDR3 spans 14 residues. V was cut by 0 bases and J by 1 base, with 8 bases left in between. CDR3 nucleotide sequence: TGTGCCAGCAGCTTGGCCGGGGATTCCTACGAGCAGTACTTC. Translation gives CASSLAGDSYEQYF.

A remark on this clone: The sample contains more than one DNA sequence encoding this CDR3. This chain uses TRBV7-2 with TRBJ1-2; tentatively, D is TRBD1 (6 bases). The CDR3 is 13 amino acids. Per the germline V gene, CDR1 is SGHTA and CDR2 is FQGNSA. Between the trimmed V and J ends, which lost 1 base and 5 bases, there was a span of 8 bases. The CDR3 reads CASSLDRVYGYTF. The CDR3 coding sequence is TGTGCCAGCAGCTTAGACAGGGTGTATGGCTACACCTTC.

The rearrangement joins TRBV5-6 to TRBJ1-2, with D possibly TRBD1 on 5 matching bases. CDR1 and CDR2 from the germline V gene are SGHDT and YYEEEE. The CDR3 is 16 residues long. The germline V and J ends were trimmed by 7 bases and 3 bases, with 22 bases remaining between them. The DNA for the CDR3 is TGTGCCAGCTTTGGGCAGGGAGGTCTTCGGGACTATGGCTACACCTTC. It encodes CASFGQGGLRDYGYTF.

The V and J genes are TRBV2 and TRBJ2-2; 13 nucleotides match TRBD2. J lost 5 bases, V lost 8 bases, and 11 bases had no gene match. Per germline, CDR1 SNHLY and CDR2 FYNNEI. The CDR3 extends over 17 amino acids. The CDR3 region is CASGETSGGPWTGELFF. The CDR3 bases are TGTGCCAGCGGCGAGACTAGCGGGGGGCCGTGGACCGGGGAGCTGTTTTTT.

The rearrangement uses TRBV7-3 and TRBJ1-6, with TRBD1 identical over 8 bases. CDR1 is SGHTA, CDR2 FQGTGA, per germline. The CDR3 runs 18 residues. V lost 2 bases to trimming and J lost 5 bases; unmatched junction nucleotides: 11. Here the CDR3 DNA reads TGTGCCAGCAGCTTAGGGCAGGGGGCCGACGTAGATAATTCACCCCTCCACTTT. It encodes CASSLGQGADVDNSPLHF.

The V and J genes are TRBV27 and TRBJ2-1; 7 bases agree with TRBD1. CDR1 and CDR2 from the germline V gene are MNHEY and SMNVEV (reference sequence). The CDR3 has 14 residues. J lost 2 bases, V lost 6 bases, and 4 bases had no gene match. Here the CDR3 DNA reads TGTGCCAGCAGCGCCGGGACAGCCTACAATGAGCAGTTCTTC. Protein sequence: CASSAGTAYNEQFF.